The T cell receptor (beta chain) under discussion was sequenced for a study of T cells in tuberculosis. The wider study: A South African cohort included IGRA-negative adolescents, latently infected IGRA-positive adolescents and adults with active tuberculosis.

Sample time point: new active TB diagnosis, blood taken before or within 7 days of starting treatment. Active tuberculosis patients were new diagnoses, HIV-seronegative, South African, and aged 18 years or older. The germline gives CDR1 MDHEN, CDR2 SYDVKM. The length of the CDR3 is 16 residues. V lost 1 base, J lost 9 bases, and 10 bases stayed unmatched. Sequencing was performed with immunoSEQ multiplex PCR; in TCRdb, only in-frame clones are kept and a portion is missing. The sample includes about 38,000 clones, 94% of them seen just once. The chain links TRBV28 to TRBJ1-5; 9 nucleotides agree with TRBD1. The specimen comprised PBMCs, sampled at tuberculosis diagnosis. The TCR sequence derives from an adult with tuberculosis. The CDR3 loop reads CASSLYEDRGFSPQHF. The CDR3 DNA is TGTGCCAGCAGTTTATACGAGGACAGGGGATTTTCGCCCCAGCATTTT.